The rows below give T cell receptor beta chains drawn from one sample of a study of CD8 T cells in ankylosing spondylitis. TCRdb re-analysed the 5' RACE reads in MiXCR, keeping a single row per CDR3 protein. The data contain approximately 90,000 distinct CDR3 sequences, almost 8.5% of them singletons. Sequencing used blood, either unsorted or a sorted T cell fraction (not recorded which). The receptors originated from a male donor with ankylosing spondylitis or in good health (not recorded which). Both conserved end residues are trimmed from each CDR3. Each record gives: J gene, V gene, CDR3 length, CDR3 protein.

TRBJ2-7,TRBV7-2,12,ASSSGVSSYEQY
TRBJ2-6,TRBV3-1,16,ASSIPGQGTSGANVLT
TRBJ2-5,TRBV5-1,12,ATSSGTTKETQY
TRBJ1-1,TRBV7-8,14,ASSPRVRSLNTEAF
TRBJ2-5,TRBV7-9,12,ASIPDRNQETQY
TRBJ1-1,TRBV4-3,12,ASSQAFGGTEAF
TRBJ2-7,TRBV5-1,10,ASSPGTIEQY
TRBJ2-7,TRBV6-5,12,ASSYSGGNNEQY
TRBJ2-7,TRBV12-3/TRBV12-4,13,ASRLTGGGPYEQY
TRBJ2-1,TRBV20-1,13,SARDYPGKRNEQF
TRBJ2-7,TRBV20-1,11,SARAGGLYEQY
TRBJ2-3,TRBV20-1,13,SGISGHDSSYTQY
TRBJ1-2,TRBV5-5,12,ASNLDREWYGYT
TRBJ1-5,TRBV20-1,14,SARDSLQSFGQPQH
TRBJ2-3,TRBV20-1,12,SARDFPPLDTQY
TRBJ1-5,TRBV12-3/TRBV12-4,14,ASSLLSAGSNQPQH
TRBJ2-7,TRBV28,12,ASSLRLAAGEQY
TRBJ1-5,TRBV10-3,12,AISENPVRSPQH
TRBJ2-3,TRBV7-2,8,ASSLVTQY
TRBJ1-5,TRBV20-1,13,SARPPGGANQPQH
TRBJ2-3,TRBV12-3/TRBV12-4,12,ASSYGFGTDTQY
TRBJ2-7,TRBV10-3,13,AISDSLAGGYEQY